The 29 T cell receptor beta chains in this list originate from one sample, sequenced in a study of T cell responses to AZD1222 COVID-19 vaccine. Sequencing was performed with immunoSEQ multiplex PCR; in TCRdb, only in-frame clones are kept and a portion is missing. The sample has approximately 74,000 clones; 65% to 85% are singletons. This specimen was peripheral blood, taken on day 0 of AZD1222 vaccination. The source is an adult in good health.

This clone was observed once. CDR3: CASTSTPYSNQPQHF. The CDR3 coding sequence is TGTGCCAGCACCTCGACGCCGTATAGCAATCAGCCCCAGCATTTT. The rearrangement links TRBV6-5 to TRBJ1-5; D gene unclear. V lost 7 bases and J 0 bases, leaving 13 bases between the germline ends. This CDR3 has 15 amino acids. From germline, CDR1 is MNHEY and CDR2 SVGAGI.

This sequence joins TRBV29-1 and TRBJ2-7, with 8 bases identical to TRBD1. V shed 3 bases and J 2 bases; nucleotides not matched to a gene: 6. This CDR3 is built from 14 residues. The germline gives CDR1 SQVTM, CDR2 ANQGSEA. This CDR3 is CSVEYGTGTYEQYF. CDR3 nucleotides: TGCAGCGTTGAGTACGGGACAGGAACCTACGAGCAGTACTTC.

The J gene is TRBJ1-2, the V gene TRBV15; 10 bases align to TRBD1. Germline V gene data show CDR1 as LNHNV and CDR2 as YYDKDF (reference sequence). V dropped 8 bases and J dropped 7; count of bases not matched to a gene: 7. The CDR3 is made up of 13 amino acids. The CDR3 DNA is TGTGCCACCTCAAGACAGGGGGCGCTTGGCTACACCTTC. Protein product: CATSRQGALGYTF. The whole variable domain, filled in from reference TRBV15 and TRBJ1-2, reads DAMVIQNPRYQVTQFGKPVTLSCSQTLNHNVMYWYQQKSSQAPKLLFHYYDKDFNNEADTPDNFQSRRPNTSFCFLDIRSPGLGDTAMYLCATSRQGALGYTFGSGTRLTVV.

The chain joins TRBV7-3 to TRBJ2-1; the D gene could be TRBD1 or TRBD2 (5 bases each). The V end lost 6 bases, the J end lost 4 bases, and 16 bases lay between the germline ends. The CDR3 is 15 residues long. Germline V gene sequence: CDR1 SGHTA, CDR2 FQGTGA. The CDR3, as DNA: TGTGCCAGCAGTGCAAGGGGAGAACGATACAATGAGCAGTTCTTC. Its translation: CASSARGERYNEQFF. Based on the CDR3 plus reference TRBV7-3 and TRBJ2-1, the full variable domain is GAGVSQTPSNKVTEKGKYVELRCDPISGHTALYWYRQSLGQGPEFLIYFQGTGAADDSGLPNDRFFAVRPEGSVSTLKIQRTERGDSAVYLCASSARGERYNEQFFGPGTRLTVL.

The sample holds a few counts of this clone. The V and J genes are TRBV7-8 and TRBJ1-6; 7 nucleotides agree with TRBD1. Germline CDR1 and CDR2: SGHVS and FQNEAQ. There are 14 residues in the CDR3. J lost 8 bases, V lost 5 bases, and 6 bases had no gene match. The CDR3 DNA reads TGTGCCAGCAGCCAAACAGGGGAAGATTCACCCCTCCACTTT. Translation: CASSQTGEDSPLHF.

V and J are TRBV19 and TRBJ1-5; TRBD1 is a possible D gene (5 bases). V was shortened by 7 bases and J by 4 bases, with 17 bases between the two germline ends. The CDR3 sequence is 15 residues long. The germline gives CDR1 LNHDA, CDR2 SQIVND (reference sequence). In DNA form, the CDR3 reads TGTGCCAGTATTCCGCCGGGACTCACGAATCAGCCCCAGCATTTT. Translating gives CASIPPGLTNQPQHF. The full variable domain, rest sourced from reference TRBV19 and TRBJ1-5, is DGGITQSPKYLFRKEGQNVTLSCEQNLNHDAMYWYRQDPGQGLRLIYYSQIVNDFQKGDIAEGYSVSREKKESFPLTVTSAQKNPTAFYLCASIPPGLTNQPQHFGDGTRLSIL.

The V and J genes are TRBV21-1 and TRBJ2-7; the table calls TRBD2, which could not be checked here. TRBV21-1 is a recognized pseudogene. The CDR3 is made up of 17 amino acids. The CDR3 nucleotides are TGTGCCAGCAGCAAAGTTGTCAGGGCGGGAGATCACTACGAGCAGTACTTC. Protein product: CASSKVVRAGDHYEQYF.

This clone qualifies as medium-sized. This sequence joins TRBV6-5 and TRBJ2-5; 10 bases match TRBD2. Trimming cost V 6 bases and J 3 bases; bases outside gene matches: 7. The germline gives CDR1 MNHEY, CDR2 SVGAGI. CDR3 length equals 15 residues. CDR3 bases: TGTGCCAGCAGCAAATCTAGCGGGAGAGAAGAGACCCAGTACTTC. Encoded protein: CASSKSSGREETQYF.

This chain links TRBV4-1 with TRBJ2-5; 7 bases are shared with TRBD1. V dropped 5 bases and J dropped 4; count of bases not matched to a gene: 13. Germline assignment: CDR1 MGHRA and CDR2 YSYEKL. The CDR3 totals 16 residues. For the CDR3, the DNA is TGCGCCAGCAGCGGTATGGCCAGGGGGAAAGGAGAGACCCAGTACTTC. It codes for CASSGMARGKGETQYF.

This chain links TRBV9 with TRBJ1-1; D uncertain. Germline CDR1 reads SGDLS; CDR2 reads YYNGEE. This CDR3 comprises 13 residues. The V end lost 4 bases, the J end lost 4 bases, and 11 bases lay between the germline ends. CDR3 sequence reads: CASSPTGGTEAFF. CDR3 coding DNA: TGTGCCAGCAGCCCGACGGGAGGCACTGAAGCTTTCTTT.

The genes are TRBV7-2 and TRBJ2-3; the match to TRBD2 covers 10 bases. Germline lookup yields CDR1 SGHTA and CDR2 FQGNSA. Losses at the gene ends were 1 base for V and 3 bases for J; bases not matched to a gene: 13. This CDR3 spans 19 amino acids. CDR3 DNA: TGTGCCAGCAGCTTAGGTTCGAAGGGAAGCGGGAGGGTAACAGATACGCAGTATTTT. Its protein is CASSLGSKGSGRVTDTQYF.

V gene TRBV9 combines with J gene TRBJ2-1, with 11 bases identical to TRBD2. The trim removed 1 base at V and 4 bases at J, leaving 4 bases unmatched. The CDR3 contains 16 residues. Germline V gene data show CDR1 as SGDLS and CDR2 as YYNGEE. CDR3 DNA sequence: TGTGCCAGCAGCGTATTCTCTAGCGGGGGGTACAATGAGCAGTTCTTC. It is translated as CASSVFSSGGYNEQFF.

The genes are TRBV10-3 and TRBJ2-3, with TRBD2 matching 7 bases. The CDR3 totals 15 residues. V dropped 9 bases and J dropped 2; count of bases not matched to a gene: 11. The germline gives CDR1 ENHRY, CDR2 SYGVKD. The CDR3 DNA reads as TGTGCCATACAAAGGTCGGCGGGAGCCACAGATACGCAGTATTTT. As protein: CAIQRSAGATDTQYF.

This clone occurred once. The chain employs TRBV7-6 and TRBJ1-1; D possibly corresponds to TRBD1 (6 bases). Looked up from germline, CDR1 is SGHVS and CDR2 is FNYEAQ. V was clipped by 4 bases and J by 1 base, with 10 bases between them. This CDR3 is built from 14 residues. The CDR3 nucleotides read TGTGCCAGCAGCTCGACAGGTACGAACACTGAAGCTTTCTTT. Its translation is CASSSTGTNTEAFF.

This clone was picked up one time. CDR3 in amino acids: CASSQDASGGRETQYF. CDR3 coding DNA: TGTGCCAGCAGCCAAGATGCTAGCGGGGGCCGGGAGACCCAGTACTTC. The chain links TRBV3-1 (or the pseudogene TRBV3-2) to TRBJ2-5, with 10 nucleotides matching TRBD2. This CDR3 has 16 amino acids. V shed 0 bases and J 5 bases; nucleotides not matched to a gene: 6. Germline CDR1 is LGHDT and CDR2 is YNNKEL (reference sequence).

This clone was recorded only once. The gene calls are TRBV10-3 and TRBJ2-2; TRBD2 is a possible D gene (7 bases). In germline, CDR1 is ENHRY, CDR2 SYGVKD. The CDR3 consists of 12 residues. Written as DNA, the CDR3 is TGTGCGAACGAGGGGGGGACCGGGGAGCTGTTTTTT. This codes for CANEGGTGELFF.

The CDR3 is CASSLEGAGTGSSYEQYF. The CDR3 DNA follows: TGTGCCAGCAGCTTAGAGGGGGCCGGGACAGGGAGTTCCTACGAGCAGTACTTC. The rearrangement uses TRBV7-9 and TRBJ2-7; 9 positions match TRBD1. Trimming took 1 base from V and 1 from J; bases not matched to a gene: 11. The CDR3 has 18 amino acids. CDR1 is SEHNR and CDR2 is FQNEAQ in the germline V gene (reference sequence). The whole variable domain, remainder taken from reference TRBV7-9 and TRBJ2-7, is DTGVSQNPRHKITKRGQNVTFRCDPISEHNRLYWYRQTLGQGPEFLTYFQNEAQLEKSRLLSDRFSAERPKGSFSTLEIQRTEQGDSAMYLCASSLEGAGTGSSYEQYFGPGTRLTVT.

This sequence joins TRBV19 and TRBJ2-6; D is possibly TRBD1 or TRBD2 (5 bases each). The CDR3 length is 18 residues. V was trimmed by 3 bases and J by 0 bases, leaving 15 bases between them. Germline CDR1 reads LNHDA; CDR2 reads SQIVND (reference sequence). The chain's CDR3 is CASSIARPGASGANVLTF. In DNA, the CDR3 is TGTGCCAGTAGTATTGCCCGACCCGGGGCCTCTGGGGCCAACGTCCTGACTTTC. Looking up the rest from reference TRBV19 and TRBJ2-6 gives the full variable domain: DGGITQSPKYLFRKEGQNVTLSCEQNLNHDAMYWYRQDPGQGLRLIYYSQIVNDFQKGDIAEGYSVSREKKESFPLTVTSAQKNPTAFYLCASSIARPGASGANVLTFGAGSRLTVL.

This chain joins TRBV10-2 and TRBJ2-1, with D perhaps being TRBD1 or TRBD2 (5 bases each). The CDR3 has 12 residues. V lost 6 bases and J 11 bases, leaving 14 bases between the germline ends. The germline V gene encodes CDR1 WSHSY and CDR2 SAAADI. CDR3 DNA sequence: TGCGCCAGCAGCGCCCTGAGGGGCCAGCAGTTCTTC. As protein: CASSALRGQQFF.

This clone appeared once. The chain combines TRBV7-9 with TRBJ2-1; D call uncertain. V gave up 2 bases and J gave up 4 bases, with 12 bases separating them. The CDR3 is made up of 15 amino acids. Germline CDR1 and CDR2: SEHNR and FQNEAQ (reference sequence). CDR3 coding DNA: TGTGCCAGCAGCTTAAGTGATAAGTTGTACAATGAGCAGTTCTTC. As protein: CASSLSDKLYNEQFF.

The CDR3 reads CASSDRDRSSYGYTF. The CDR3 DNA is TGTGCCAGCAGTGACCGGGACAGGTCGTCTTATGGCTACACCTTC. The rearrangement joins TRBV6-2 or TRBV6-3 to TRBJ1-2; 8 bases line up with TRBD1. Germline CDR1 is MNHEY and CDR2 is SVGEGT. The ends lost 5 bases at V and 5 bases at J; junction bases unmatched: 10. There are 15 residues in the CDR3.

The chain combines TRBV5-1 with TRBJ2-6; tentatively, D is TRBD1 (6 bases). V gave up 2 bases and J gave up 0 bases, with 12 bases separating them. The germline V gene has CDR1 SGHRS and CDR2 YFSETQ. The CDR3 runs to 17 residues. For the CDR3, the DNA is TGCGCCAGCAGCTTAGGGGGTACCGTCTCTGGGGCCAACGTCCTGACTTTC. Its protein is CASSLGGTVSGANVLTF.

The chain combines TRBV6-5 with TRBJ1-2; tentatively, D is TRBD1 (6 bases). Germline CDR1 reads MNHEY; CDR2 reads SVGAGI. The V end was cut by 6 bases, the J end by 2 bases, with 16 bases between. The CDR3 runs to 15 residues. As DNA, the CDR3 is TGTGCCAGCAGACCCCCGGGGGGGCCCAACTATGGCTACACCTTC. As protein: CASRPPGGPNYGYTF.

J is TRBJ2-1 and V is TRBV3-1 (or the pseudogene TRBV3-2); 8 bases are shared with TRBD2. The CDR3 totals 17 residues. V trimming: 0 bases; J trimming: 4 bases; junction bases outside the gene matches: 8. Looked up from germline, CDR1 is LGHDT and CDR2 is YNNKEL (reference sequence). The CDR3 protein is CASSQELQAGAYNEQFF. The CDR3 DNA sequence: TGTGCCAGCAGCCAAGAACTTCAAGCGGGAGCATACAATGAGCAGTTCTTC.

This chain uses TRBV11-2 with TRBJ2-3; D may correspond to TRBD1 or TRBD2 (5 bases each). Trimming removed 3 bases at V and 6 bases at J, with 7 bases between. This CDR3 has 12 amino acids. Germline CDR1 is SGHAT and CDR2 is FQNNGV. The CDR3 coding sequence is TGTGCCAGCAGCTTGGGACGGGATACGCAGTATTTT. Its protein is CASSLGRDTQYF.

The chain is built from TRBV5-4 and TRBJ2-1; 10 nucleotides align to TRBD2. With V trimmed by 4 bases and J by 7 bases, 14 bases remained unmatched. This CDR3 has 17 amino acids. CDR1 is SGHNT, CDR2 YYREEE, per germline (reference sequence). The CDR3 DNA reads as TGTGCCAGCAGCCCTACCTACAGCGGGGGGGCGCGGAATGAGCAGTTCTTC. Translated: CASSPTYSGGARNEQFF.

This sequence joins TRBV12-3 or TRBV12-4 and TRBJ2-5, with D perhaps TRBD1 or TRBD2 (5 bases each). The CDR3 totals 12 residues. V gave up 7 bases and J gave up 5 bases, with 11 bases separating them. This CDR3 is CASKNEGETQYF. CDR3 in DNA: TGTGCCAGCAAAAATGAGGGGGAGACCCAGTACTTC.

V usage is TRBV5-4 and J usage is TRBJ1-1, with 7 nucleotides matching TRBD1. CDR3 length: 14 residues. J gave up 3 bases and V 3 bases, and 5 bases lay outside the gene matches. CDR1 is SGHNT and CDR2 is YYREEE in the germline V gene (reference sequence). CDR3: CASSSYRGDTEAFF. The CDR3, as DNA: TGTGCCAGCAGCTCTTACAGGGGAGACACTGAAGCTTTCTTT. The full variable domain, with the rest looked up from reference TRBV5-4 and TRBJ1-1, is ETGVTQSPTHLIKTRGQQVTLRCSSQSGHNTVSWYQQALGQGPQFIFQYYREEENGRGNFPPRFSGLQFPNYSSELNVNALELDDSALYLCASSSYRGDTEAFFGQGTRLTVV.

V is TRBV13 and J is TRBJ1-1; tentatively, D is TRBD1 (5 bases). The CDR3 length is 16 residues. Germline loops: CDR1 PRHDT, CDR2 FYEKMQ (reference sequence). Trimming removed 2 bases at V and 1 base at J, with 14 bases between. DNA for the CDR3: TGTGCCAGCAGCTTACGGCTAGGGGTGGGGAACACTGAAGCTTTCTTT. Translated: CASSLRLGVGNTEAFF.